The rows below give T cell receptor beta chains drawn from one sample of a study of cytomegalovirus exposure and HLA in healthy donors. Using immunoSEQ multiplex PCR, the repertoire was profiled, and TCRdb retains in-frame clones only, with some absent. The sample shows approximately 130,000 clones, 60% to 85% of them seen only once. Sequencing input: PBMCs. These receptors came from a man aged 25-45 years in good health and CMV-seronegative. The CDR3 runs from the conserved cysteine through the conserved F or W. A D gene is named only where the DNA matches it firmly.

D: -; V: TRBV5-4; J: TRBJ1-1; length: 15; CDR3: CASSLSAGTKIEAFF
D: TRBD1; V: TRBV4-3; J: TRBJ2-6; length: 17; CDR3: CASSQQGGTSGANVLTF
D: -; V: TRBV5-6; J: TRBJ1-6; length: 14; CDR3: CASSGNLGDSPLHF
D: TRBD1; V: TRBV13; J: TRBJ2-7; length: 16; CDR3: CASSRFPGQGYYEQYF
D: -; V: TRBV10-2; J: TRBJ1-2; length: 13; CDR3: CASKQGRNYGYTF
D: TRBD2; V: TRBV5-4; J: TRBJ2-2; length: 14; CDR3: CASSLSSGSGELFF
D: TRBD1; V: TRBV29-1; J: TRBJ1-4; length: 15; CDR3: CSVRQGGTTNEKLFF
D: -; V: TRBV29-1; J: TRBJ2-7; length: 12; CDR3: CSARTEYYEQYF
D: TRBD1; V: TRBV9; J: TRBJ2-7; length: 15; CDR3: CASSEGAGQTYEQYF
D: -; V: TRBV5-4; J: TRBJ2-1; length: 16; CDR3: CASSSAVVLSYNEQFF
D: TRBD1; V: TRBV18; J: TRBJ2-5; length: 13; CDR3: CASSRDRGETQYF
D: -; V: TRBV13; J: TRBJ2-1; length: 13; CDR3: CASKEGPYNEQFF
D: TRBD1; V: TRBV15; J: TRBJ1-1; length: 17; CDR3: CATSRGTKTGVDTEAFF
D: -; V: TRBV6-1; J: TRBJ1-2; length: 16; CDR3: CASSERGTLGSYGYTF
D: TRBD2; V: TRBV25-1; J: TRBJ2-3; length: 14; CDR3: CASSPSGYTDTQYF
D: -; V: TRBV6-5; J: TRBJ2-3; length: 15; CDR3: CASRRDPQSTDTQYF
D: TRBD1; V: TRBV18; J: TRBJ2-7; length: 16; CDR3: CASSPSDRVGPYEQYF
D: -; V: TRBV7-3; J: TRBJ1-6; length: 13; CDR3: CASSPNSHSPLHF
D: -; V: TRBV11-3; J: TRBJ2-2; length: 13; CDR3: CASSQIYTGELFF
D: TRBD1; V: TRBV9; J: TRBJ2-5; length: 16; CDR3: CASSPRDRGRVETQYF
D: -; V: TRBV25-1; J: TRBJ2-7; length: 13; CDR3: CASSDQGMGEQYF
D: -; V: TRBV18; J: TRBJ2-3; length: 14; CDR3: CASSPTTDTDTQYF
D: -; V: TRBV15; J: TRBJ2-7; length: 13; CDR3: CATSRGVLYEQYF
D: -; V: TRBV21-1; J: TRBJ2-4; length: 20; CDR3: CASPRPGPMGVIGGKNIQYF
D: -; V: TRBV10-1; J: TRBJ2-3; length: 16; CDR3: CASTSAVRRGADTQYF
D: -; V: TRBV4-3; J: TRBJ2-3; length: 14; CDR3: CASSQIGAGDTQYF
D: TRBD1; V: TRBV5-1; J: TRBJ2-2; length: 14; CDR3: CASSIGQGAGELFF
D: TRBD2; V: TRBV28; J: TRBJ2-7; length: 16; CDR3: CASSPNPGLASYEQYF
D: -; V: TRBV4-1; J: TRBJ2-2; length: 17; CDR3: CASSRFSGATNTGELFF
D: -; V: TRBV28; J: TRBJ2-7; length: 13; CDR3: CASRLTGTYEQYF
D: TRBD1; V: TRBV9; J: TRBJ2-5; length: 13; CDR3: CASSKGQGETQYF
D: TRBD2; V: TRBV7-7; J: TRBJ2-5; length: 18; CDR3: CASSPLGGLAGGRETQYF
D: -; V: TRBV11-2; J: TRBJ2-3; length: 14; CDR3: CASSLGLEEDTQYF
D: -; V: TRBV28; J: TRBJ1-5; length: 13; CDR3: CASMDSPVRAQHF
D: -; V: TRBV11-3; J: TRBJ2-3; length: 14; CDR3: CASSSPTNTDTQYF
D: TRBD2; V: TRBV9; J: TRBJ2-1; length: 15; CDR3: CASSAGLAGLNEQFF